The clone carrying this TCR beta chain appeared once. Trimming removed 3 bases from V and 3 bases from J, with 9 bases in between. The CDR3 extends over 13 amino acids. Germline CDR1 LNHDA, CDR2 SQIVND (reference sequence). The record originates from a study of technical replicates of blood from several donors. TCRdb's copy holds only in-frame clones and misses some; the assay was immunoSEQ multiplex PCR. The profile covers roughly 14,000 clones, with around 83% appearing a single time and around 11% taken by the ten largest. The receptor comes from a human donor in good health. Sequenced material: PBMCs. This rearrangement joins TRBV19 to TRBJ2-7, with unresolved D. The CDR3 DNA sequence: TGTGCCAGTAGTATCTACAGCCACTACGAGCAGTACTTC. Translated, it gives CASSIYSHYEQYF.